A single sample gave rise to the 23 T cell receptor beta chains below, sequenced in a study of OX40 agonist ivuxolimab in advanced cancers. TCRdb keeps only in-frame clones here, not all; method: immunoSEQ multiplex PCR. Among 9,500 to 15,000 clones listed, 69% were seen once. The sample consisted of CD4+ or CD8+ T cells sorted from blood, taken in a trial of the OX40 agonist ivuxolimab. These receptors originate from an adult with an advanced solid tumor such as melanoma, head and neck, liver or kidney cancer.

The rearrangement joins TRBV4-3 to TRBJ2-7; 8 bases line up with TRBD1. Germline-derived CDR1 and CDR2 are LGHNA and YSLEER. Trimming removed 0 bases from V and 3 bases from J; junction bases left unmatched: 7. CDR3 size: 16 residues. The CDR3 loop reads CASSQDLEDRVYEQYF. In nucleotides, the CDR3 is TGCGCCAGCAGCCAAGATCTTGAGGACAGGGTCTACGAGCAGTACTTC.

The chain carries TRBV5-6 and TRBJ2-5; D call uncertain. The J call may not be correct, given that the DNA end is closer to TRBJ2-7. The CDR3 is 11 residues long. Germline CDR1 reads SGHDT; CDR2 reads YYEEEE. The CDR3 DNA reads TGTGCCAGCAGCTTGGGGGGCGAGCAGTACTTC. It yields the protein CASSLGGEQYF.

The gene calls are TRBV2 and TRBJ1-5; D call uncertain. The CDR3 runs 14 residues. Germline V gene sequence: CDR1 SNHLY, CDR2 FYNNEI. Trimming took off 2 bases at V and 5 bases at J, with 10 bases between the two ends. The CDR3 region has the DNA TGTGCCAGCAGTGAATGGGCAGGTTATCAGCCCCAGCATTTT. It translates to CASSEWAGYQPQHF.

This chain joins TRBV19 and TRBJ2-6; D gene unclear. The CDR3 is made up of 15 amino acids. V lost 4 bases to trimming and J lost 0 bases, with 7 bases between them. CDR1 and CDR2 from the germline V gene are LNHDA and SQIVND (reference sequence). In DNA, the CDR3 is TGTGCCAGTAGTAGGGGAATCTCTGGGGCCAACGTCCTGACTTTC. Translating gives CASSRGISGANVLTF.

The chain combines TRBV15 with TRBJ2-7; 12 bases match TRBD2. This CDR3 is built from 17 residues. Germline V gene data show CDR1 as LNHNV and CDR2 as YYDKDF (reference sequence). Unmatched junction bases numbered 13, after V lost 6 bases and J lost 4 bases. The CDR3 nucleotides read TGTGCCACCAGTGAAACTGGGACTAGCGGGCTGAATTACGAGCAGTACTTC. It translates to CATSETGTSGLNYEQYF. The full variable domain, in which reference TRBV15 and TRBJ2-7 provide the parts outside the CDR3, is DAMVIQNPRYQVTQFGKPVTLSCSQTLNHNVMYWYQQKSSQAPKLLFHYYDKDFNNEADTPDNFQSRRPNTSFCFLDIRSPGLGDTAMYLCATSETGTSGLNYEQYFGPGTRLTVT.

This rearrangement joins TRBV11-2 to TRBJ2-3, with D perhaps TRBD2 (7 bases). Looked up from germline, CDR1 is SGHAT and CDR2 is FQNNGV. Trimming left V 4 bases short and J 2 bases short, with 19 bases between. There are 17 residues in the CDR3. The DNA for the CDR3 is TGTGCCAGCAGCTCCCCCTCTGCGGGGGCCCCCACAGATACGCAGTATTTT. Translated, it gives CASSSPSAGAPTDTQYF. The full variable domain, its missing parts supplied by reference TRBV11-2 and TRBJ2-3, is EAGVAQSPRYKIIEKRQSVAFWCNPISGHATLYWYQQILGQGPKLLIQFQNNGVVDDSQLPKDRFSAERLKGVDSTLKIQPAKLEDSAVYLCASSSPSAGAPTDTQYFGPGTRLTVL.

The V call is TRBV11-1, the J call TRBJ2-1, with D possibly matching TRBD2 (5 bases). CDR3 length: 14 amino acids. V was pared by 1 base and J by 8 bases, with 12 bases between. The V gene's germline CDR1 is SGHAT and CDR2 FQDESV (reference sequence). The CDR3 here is CASSLVTSVDEQFF. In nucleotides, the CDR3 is TGTGCCAGCAGCTTAGTTACTAGTGTCGATGAGCAGTTCTTC.

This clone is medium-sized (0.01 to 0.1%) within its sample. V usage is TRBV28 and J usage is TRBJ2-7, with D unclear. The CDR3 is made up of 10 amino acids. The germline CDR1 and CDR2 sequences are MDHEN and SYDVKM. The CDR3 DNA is TGTGCTGCCGGCGGCTACGAGCAGTACTTC. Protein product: CAAGGYEQYF.

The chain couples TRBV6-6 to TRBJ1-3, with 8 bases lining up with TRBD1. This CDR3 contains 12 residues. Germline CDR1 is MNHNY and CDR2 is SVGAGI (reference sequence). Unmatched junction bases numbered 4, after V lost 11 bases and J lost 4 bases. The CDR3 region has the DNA TGTGCCCTCAGGGGGCCAGGAAACACCATATATTTT. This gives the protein CALRGPGNTIYF.

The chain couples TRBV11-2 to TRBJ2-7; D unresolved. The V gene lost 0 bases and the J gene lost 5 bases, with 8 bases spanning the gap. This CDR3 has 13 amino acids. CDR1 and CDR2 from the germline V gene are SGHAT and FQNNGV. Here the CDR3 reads CASSLEAVHEQYF. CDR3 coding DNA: TGTGCCAGCAGCTTAGAGGCAGTCCACGAGCAGTACTTC.

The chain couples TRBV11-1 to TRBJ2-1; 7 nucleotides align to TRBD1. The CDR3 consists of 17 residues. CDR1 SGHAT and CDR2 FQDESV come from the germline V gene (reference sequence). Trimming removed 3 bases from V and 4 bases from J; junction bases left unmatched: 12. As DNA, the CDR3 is TGTGCCAGCAGCTTCACCTTTGGACAGGTAGAATACAATGAGCAGTTCTTC. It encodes CASSFTFGQVEYNEQFF. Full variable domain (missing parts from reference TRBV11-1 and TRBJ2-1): EAEVAQSPRYKITEKSQAVAFWCDPISGHATLYWYRQILGQGPELLVQFQDESVVDDSQLPKDRFSAERLKGVDSTLKIQPAELGDSAMYLCASSFTFGQVEYNEQFFGPGTRLTVL.

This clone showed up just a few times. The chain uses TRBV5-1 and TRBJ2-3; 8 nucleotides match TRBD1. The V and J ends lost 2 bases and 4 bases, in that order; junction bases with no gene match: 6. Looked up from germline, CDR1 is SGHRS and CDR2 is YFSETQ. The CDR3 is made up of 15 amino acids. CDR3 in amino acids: CASSFGQGGADTQYF. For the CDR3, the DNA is TGCGCCAGCAGCTTCGGACAGGGCGGCGCAGATACGCAGTATTTT. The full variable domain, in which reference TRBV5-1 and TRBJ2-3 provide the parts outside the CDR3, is KAGVTQTPRYLIKTRGQQVTLSCSPISGHRSVSWYQQTPGQGLQFLFEYFSETQRNKGNFPGRFSGRQFSNSRSEMNVSTLELGDSALYLCASSFGQGGADTQYFGPGTRLTVL.

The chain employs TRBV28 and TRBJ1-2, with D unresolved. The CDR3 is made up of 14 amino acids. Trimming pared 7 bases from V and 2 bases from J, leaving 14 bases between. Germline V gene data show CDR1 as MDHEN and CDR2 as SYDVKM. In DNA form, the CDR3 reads TGTGCCAGCACAGCACTCCATGGGAACTATGGCTACACCTTC. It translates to CASTALHGNYGYTF.

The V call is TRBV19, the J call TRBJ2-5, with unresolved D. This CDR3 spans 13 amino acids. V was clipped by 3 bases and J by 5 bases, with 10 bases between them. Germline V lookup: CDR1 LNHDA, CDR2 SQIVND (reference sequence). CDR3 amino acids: CASSISILETQYF. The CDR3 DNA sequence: TGTGCCAGTAGTATTTCTATTTTGGAGACCCAGTACTTC.

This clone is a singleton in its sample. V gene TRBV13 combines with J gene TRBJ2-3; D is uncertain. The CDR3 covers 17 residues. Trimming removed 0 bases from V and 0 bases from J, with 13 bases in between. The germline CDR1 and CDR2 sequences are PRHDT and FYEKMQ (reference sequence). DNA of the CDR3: TGTGCCAGCAGCTTAGGGACGAGCAGAGCTAGCACAGATACGCAGTATTTT. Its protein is CASSLGTSRASTDTQYF.

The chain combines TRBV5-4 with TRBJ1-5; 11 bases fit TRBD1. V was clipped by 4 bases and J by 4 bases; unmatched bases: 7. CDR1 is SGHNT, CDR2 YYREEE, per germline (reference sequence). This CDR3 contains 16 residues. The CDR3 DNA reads TGTGCCAGCAGCCGAGGGGACAGGGGGAGGAATCAGCCCCAGCATTTT. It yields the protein CASSRGDRGRNQPQHF.

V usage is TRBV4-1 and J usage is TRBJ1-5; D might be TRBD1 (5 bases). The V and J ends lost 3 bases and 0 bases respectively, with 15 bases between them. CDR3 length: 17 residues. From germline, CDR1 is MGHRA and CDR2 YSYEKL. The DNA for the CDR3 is TGCGCCAGCAGCCAGGGGGGTAAGGTATATAGCAATCAGCCCCAGCATTTT. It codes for CASSQGGKVYSNQPQHF.

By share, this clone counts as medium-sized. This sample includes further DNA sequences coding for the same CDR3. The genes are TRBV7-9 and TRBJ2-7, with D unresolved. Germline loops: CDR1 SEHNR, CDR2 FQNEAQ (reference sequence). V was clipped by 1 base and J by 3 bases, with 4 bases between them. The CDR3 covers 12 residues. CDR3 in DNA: TGTGCCAGCAGCTTAGGGGTCTACGAGCAGTACTTC. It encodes CASSLGVYEQYF.

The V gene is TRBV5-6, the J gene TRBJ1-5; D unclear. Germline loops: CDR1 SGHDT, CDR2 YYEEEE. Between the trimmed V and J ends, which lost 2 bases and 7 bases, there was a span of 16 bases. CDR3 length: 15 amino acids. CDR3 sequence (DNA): TGTGCCAGCAGCTTCACTATCCAAGTGGCCCAGCCCCAGCATTTT. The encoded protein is CASSFTIQVAQPQHF.

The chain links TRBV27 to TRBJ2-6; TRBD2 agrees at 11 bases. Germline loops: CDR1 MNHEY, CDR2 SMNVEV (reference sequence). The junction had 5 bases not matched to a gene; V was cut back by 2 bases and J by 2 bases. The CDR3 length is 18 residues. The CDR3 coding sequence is TGTGCCAGCAGTTTACGACTAGCGGGGCCTGCTGGGGCCAACGTCCTGACTTTC. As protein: CASSLRLAGPAGANVLTF.

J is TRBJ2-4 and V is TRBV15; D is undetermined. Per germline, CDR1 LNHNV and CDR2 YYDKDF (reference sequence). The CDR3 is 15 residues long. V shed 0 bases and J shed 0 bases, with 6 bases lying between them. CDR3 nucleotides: TGTGCCACCAGCAGAGATCGAGAAGCCAAAAACATTCAGTACTTC. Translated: CATSRDREAKNIQYF.

The CDR3: CASSLSGRTYEQYF. CDR3 coding DNA: TGTGCCAGCAGTTTATCCGGCCGTACCTACGAGCAGTACTTC. The V call is TRBV27, the J call TRBJ2-7, with D uncertain. Germline CDR1 reads MNHEY; CDR2 reads SMNVEV (reference sequence). With 0 bases removed from V and 2 bases from J, the gap between germline ends came to 8 bases. The CDR3 covers 14 residues.

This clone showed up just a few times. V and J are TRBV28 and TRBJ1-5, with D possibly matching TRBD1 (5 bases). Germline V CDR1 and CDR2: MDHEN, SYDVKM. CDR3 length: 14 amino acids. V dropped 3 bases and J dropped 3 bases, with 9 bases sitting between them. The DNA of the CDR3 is TGTGCCAGCAGTTTTCGGGGCTTCAATCAGCCCCAGCATTTT. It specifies CASSFRGFNQPQHF.